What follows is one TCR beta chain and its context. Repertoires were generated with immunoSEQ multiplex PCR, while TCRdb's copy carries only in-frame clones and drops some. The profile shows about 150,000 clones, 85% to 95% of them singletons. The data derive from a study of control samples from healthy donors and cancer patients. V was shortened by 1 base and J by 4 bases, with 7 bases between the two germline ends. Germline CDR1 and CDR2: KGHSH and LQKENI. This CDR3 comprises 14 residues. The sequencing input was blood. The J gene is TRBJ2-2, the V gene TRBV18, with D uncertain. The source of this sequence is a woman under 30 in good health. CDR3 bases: TGTGCCAGCTCACCACTAGGCCCCACCGGGGAGCTGTTTTTT. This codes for CASSPLGPTGELFF.